This TCR beta chain emerged from a study of CD8+ T cells in alopecia areata. Overall study results and limits: Clarity of TCR sharing across patients fell short of that in mice, possibly HLA-related. Relative to normal scalp, lesional scalp, especially alopecia totalis/universalis, showed higher clonality. Alphabeta T cells residing in normal skin are also sequenced in scalp samples.

CDR3 size: 15 residues. Per the germline V gene, CDR1 is SEHNR and CDR2 is FQNEAQ (reference sequence). V gave up 4 bases and J gave up 9 bases, with 20 bases separating them. This clone was picked up a small number of times. Its antigen is as yet unknown. CD4+ cells from four to six patients underwent sorting into CD25+CD127- cells. Reverse transcribed after extraction, RNA yielded cDNA as the sequencing template. The table came from immunoSEQ multiplex PCR; TCRdb's copy has only in-frame clones and leaves some out. Of under 40,000 clones listed, more than 50% are singletons. Sequencing input: CD4+ Tregs sorted from blood. The TCR sequence derives from a human donor with alopecia areata. The rearrangement joins TRBV7-9 to TRBJ2-3, with D maybe TRBD2 (6 bases). CDR3 region: CASSSRAQKGRTQYF. The DNA of the CDR3 is TGTGCCAGCAGCTCCCGGGCTCAGAAGGGGAGGACGCAGTATTTT. Complete variable domain (other parts from reference TRBV7-9 and TRBJ2-3): DTGVSQNPRHKITKRGQNVTFRCDPISEHNRLYWYRQTLGQGPEFLTYFQNEAQLEKSRLLSDRFSAERPKGSFSTLEIQRTEQGDSAMYLCASSSRAQKGRTQYFGPGTRLTVL.